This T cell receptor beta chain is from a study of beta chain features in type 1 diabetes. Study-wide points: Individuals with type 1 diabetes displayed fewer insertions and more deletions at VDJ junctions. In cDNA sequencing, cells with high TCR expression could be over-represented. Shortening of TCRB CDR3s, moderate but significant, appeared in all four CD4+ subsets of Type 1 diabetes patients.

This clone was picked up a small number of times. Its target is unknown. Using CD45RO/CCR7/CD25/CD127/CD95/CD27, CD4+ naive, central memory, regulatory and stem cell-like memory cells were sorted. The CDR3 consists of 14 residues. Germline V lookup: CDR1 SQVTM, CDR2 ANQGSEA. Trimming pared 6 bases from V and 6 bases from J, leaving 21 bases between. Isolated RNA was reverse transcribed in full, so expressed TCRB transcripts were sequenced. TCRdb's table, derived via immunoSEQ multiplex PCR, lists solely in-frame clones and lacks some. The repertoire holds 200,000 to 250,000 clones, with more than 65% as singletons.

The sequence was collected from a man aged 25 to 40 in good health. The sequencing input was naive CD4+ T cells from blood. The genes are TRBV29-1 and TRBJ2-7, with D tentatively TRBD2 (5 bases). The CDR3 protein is CSVFKEALTGEQYF. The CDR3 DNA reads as TGCAGCGTCTTCAAGGAGGCTTTAACGGGCGAGCAGTACTTC.